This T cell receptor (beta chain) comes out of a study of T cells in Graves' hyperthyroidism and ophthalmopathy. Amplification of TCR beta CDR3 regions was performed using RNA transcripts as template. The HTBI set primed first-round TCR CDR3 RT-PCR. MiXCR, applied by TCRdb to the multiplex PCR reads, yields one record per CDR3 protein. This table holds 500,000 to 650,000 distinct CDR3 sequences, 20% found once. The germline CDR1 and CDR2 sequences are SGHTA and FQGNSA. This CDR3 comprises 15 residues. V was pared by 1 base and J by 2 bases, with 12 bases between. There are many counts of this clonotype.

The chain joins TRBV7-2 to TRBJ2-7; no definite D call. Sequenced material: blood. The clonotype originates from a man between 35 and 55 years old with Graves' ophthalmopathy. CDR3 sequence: CASSLEASSPYEQYF. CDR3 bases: TGTGCCAGCAGCTTAGAGGCTTCCAGTCCCTACGAGCAGTACTTC.